This record concerns one T cell receptor beta chain sequence. This clonotype was found a few times. The antigen it recognizes is unknown. No clone much larger than this one lies a single base away; base qualities are absent. Libraries were constructed by 5' RACE. Sequencing was carried out with an Illumina HiSeq 2500. A second PCR of roughly 7 to 11 cycles was performed with a sample-barcoded 5' primer and a J-beta primer mix. Each TCR beta cDNA molecule received a unique molecular identifier from a template-switch 5' adaptor carrying 12 random nucleotides. At least 2.5 million CDR3-containing paired-end reads were obtained from each sample. First-strand cDNA synthesis was performed from all RNA using the Mint cDNA synthesis kit, with priming by a TRBC-specific oligonucleotide. Following uracil-DNA glycosylase treatment, a first 18-cycle PCR with universal primers M1SS and BC2_uni_R was performed on all cDNA. Per the authors' processing: For normalization, 1 million high-quality reads were randomly selected from each sample, with every read carrying a distinct molecular identifier. Instead of being binned into consensus sequences, reads with shared molecular identifiers were discarded. MiTCR, set to a Q25 quality threshold and the strictest error-elimination algorithm, was used for CDR3 identification, clonotype clustering and error correction. A nonparametric unseen species model with Euler transformation was used to estimate a lower bound on total TCR beta diversity. TCRdb trimmed the raw reads at Q25, called clones with MiXCR and kept productive beta chains. Every distinct CDR3 protein forms one entry, paired with its most common genes and DNA. It is TCRdb's table, rather than the study itself, that gives the V and J calls and clone size. Across this sample there are 790,000 or so distinct CDR3 sequences, with around 50% seen only once. Roughly 25% of the sample belongs to the ten largest clones.

Systemically healthy Caucasian individuals from Russia, about 38 in total and aged roughly 6 to 95 years, were included as donors. Each donor gave roughly 9.5 milliliters of peripheral blood, collected into EDTA-treated Vacutainer tubes. Ficoll-Paque density-gradient centrifugation was used to isolate PBMCs, with at least 6.5 million per sample. Total RNA was extracted from PBMCs with Trizol reagent, with at least 6 micrograms obtained per sample. The percentages of naive CD45RAhigh/CD27high T cells were determined by flow cytometry on a PBMC aliquot from every donor. This entry belongs to a study of blood T cells in healthy people across ages (dated by TCRdb to between 2015 and 2017). About the study as a whole: Template switching captured roughly one uniquely barcoded TCR beta cDNA molecule per two T cells in model experiments. Age-related changes in TCR beta repertoire diversity were measured in the study by deep sequencing normalized with unique cDNA molecular identifiers. Four age groups were formed from the donors: young (average around 15 years), middle-aged (roughly 38), aged (roughly 56) and long-lived (approximately 80). Donors of different ages were randomly distributed across sequencing lanes to avoid experimental bias. The study analyzed two additional independent replicas of 1 million unique cDNA reads from the same blood draw for two donors, one aged 18 to 29 and one aged 80 or older. What the work shows at the level of the full study, not this receptor alone: Because profiling used bulk unsorted PBMCs, naive and antigen-experienced compartments could not be compared conclusively. Estimates of total diversity based on one million sequenced T cells were considered lower bounds and underestimates. Observed TCR beta diversity correlated strongly with the percentage of naive T cells measured by flow cytometry. The long-lived group showed more naive CD4+ T cells, fewer expanded clones and increased TCR diversity than the aged group, suggesting age selection. Observed TCR beta diversity per million T cells fell roughly linearly with age, and a significant reduction was already apparent by age approximately 41. Because the CMV infection status of the donors was unknown, age-related changes in expanded clonotypes may potentially have been confounded.

Sequences MNHNS (CDR1) and SASEGT (CDR2) are obtained from the germline V gene. The germline ends are 11 bases apart after V is trimmed by 4 bases and J by 4 bases. The CDR3 contains 13 residues, cysteine and phenylalanine counted. This entry keeps only the CDR3 DNA: 39 bases, framed from base 1. The sequenced material came from blood. The source is a man aged 35 to 55 in good health. Here the chain combines TRBV6-1 and TRBJ2-7, with no D gene named confidently. This receptor has the CDR3 CASSVLQLYEQYF. The DNA sequence is as follows: TGTGCCAGCAGTGTTTTACAGCTATACGAGCAGTACTTC.